These 6 T cell receptor beta chains share one sample of origin, sequenced in a study of graft-versus-host responses after intestinal transplantation. These receptors are not linked to any known antigen. The data were produced by immunoSEQ multiplex PCR, yet TCRdb's version contains in-frame clones alone and is incomplete. Among tens of thousands of clones, roughly 91% were seen once, and the ten largest hold nearly 0.5%. This specimen was unstimulated CD8+ T cells sorted from spleen or lymph node cells, taken before intestinal transplant. These receptors were taken from a human donor who received an intestinal transplant.

This chain uses TRBV4-3 with TRBJ2-7; 8 bases are a match to TRBD1. CDR1 is LGHNA, CDR2 YSLEER, per germline. Trimming at V came to 0 bases and at J to 4 bases, leaving 5 bases not matched to a gene. The CDR3 runs to 15 residues. The CDR3 nucleotides read TGCGCCAGCAGCCAAGAAAGACAGGGGAGGTACGAGCAGTACTTC. Protein sequence: CASSQERQGRYEQYF.

This chain connects TRBV29-1 to TRBJ2-7, with 10 nucleotides matching TRBD1. This CDR3 comprises 14 residues. CDR1 SQVTM and CDR2 ANQGSEA come from the germline V gene. V shed 5 bases, J shed 5 bases, and the junction held 9 bases outside the gene matches. The chain's CDR3 is CSVSERGQGDEQYF. In nucleotides, the CDR3 is TGCAGCGTTTCGGAACGCGGACAGGGGGACGAGCAGTACTTC.

The V call is TRBV13, the J call TRBJ1-2; the D is unclear. Germline CDR1 PRHDT, CDR2 FYEKMQ (reference sequence). Trimming pared 5 bases from V and 8 bases from J, leaving 15 bases between. The CDR3 has 13 amino acids. Here the CDR3 reads CASSLTSEGGYTF. DNA for the CDR3: TGTGCCAGCAGCCTAACCTCTGAGGGAGGCTACACCTTC.

The chain is built from TRBV5-1 and TRBJ1-2, with D hard to call. Germline V CDR1 and CDR2: SGHRS, YFSETQ. The CDR3 runs to 15 residues. The V end was cut by 0 bases, the J end by 2 bases, with 11 bases between. The CDR3 sequence: CASSLDSTLNYGYTF. CDR3 DNA sequence: TGCGCCAGCAGCTTGGATAGCACCTTAAACTATGGCTACACCTTC.

The chain couples TRBV27 to TRBJ2-4; 12 nucleotides match TRBD2. The CDR3 loop spans 14 amino acids. Trimming removed 5 bases from V and 9 bases from J; junction bases left unmatched: 5. Germline loops: CDR1 MNHEY, CDR2 SMNVEV (reference sequence). CDR3 nucleotides: TGTGCCAGCAGTCCATCTAGCGGGGGGGCCATTCAGTACTTC. As protein: CASSPSSGGAIQYF.

The V call is TRBV5-6, the J call TRBJ2-5, with TRBD2 identical over 8 bases. J lost 4 bases, V lost 6 bases, and 8 bases had no gene match. The CDR3 has 14 amino acids. CDR1 SGHDT and CDR2 YYEEEE come from the germline V gene. DNA of the CDR3: TGTGCCAGCAACATGGCGGGGGGCGGAGAGACCCAGTACTTC. It yields the protein CASNMAGGGETQYF.